This TCR beta chain is drawn from a study of cytomegalovirus exposure and HLA in healthy donors. A word on this clone: Antigen specificity is unknown.

13 Jbeta primers and 60 Vbeta primers were used for the PCR. The method was immunoSEQ multiplex PCR; TCRdb's version includes in-frame clones alone and lacks a portion of them. The sample lists about 160,000 clones, approximately 82% occurring once. Study results and limitations: Later analysis demonstrated an association between a missense DCLRE1C variant and TCR beta V- and J-gene trimming. A prior analysis recorded that most TCR beta V segments were productive about 87% or about 30% of the time. Donor immune exposure was known only as CMV serostatus.

V was pared by 0 bases and J by 6 bases, with 11 bases between. The CDR3 runs to 15 residues. The V gene's germline CDR1 is SSHAT and CDR2 FNYEAQ (reference sequence). This receptor was obtained from a male donor in good health and CMV-seropositive. The chain employs TRBV7-7 and TRBJ2-2; D is perhaps TRBD1 (7 bases). The sequenced sample consisted of PBMCs. The CDR3 bases are TGTGCCAGCAGCTTAGCGTCAGGGGGGTCCGGGGAGCTGTTTTTT. Its translation is CASSLASGGSGELFF.